The 17 T cell receptor beta chains below were found in one sample sequenced in a study of T cells in Graves' hyperthyroidism and ophthalmopathy. From RNA transcripts, TCR beta CDR3 regions were amplified. TCR CDR3 regions were first amplified by RT-PCR with HTBI primers. TCRdb independently ran MiXCR on the multiplex PCR reads; one entry per CDR3 protein. The sample holds roughly 700,000 distinct CDR3 sequences, roughly a third seen once. The sequenced material came from blood. These receptor sequences come from a woman between 40 and 55 years old with Graves' hyperthyroidism.

In regard to this clonotype: A much larger clone differs from this one at a single base, so this may be a read error. This chain uses TRBV15 with TRBJ2-7, with a weak D call TRBD2 (6 bases). Trimming took 10 bases from V and 3 from J, leaving 19 bases between them. The CDR3 covers 14 residues. CDR1 and CDR2 from the germline V gene are LNHNV and YYDKDF (reference sequence). The CDR3 protein is CASTGVRGDYEQYF. In DNA form, the CDR3 reads TGTGCCAGCACGGGGGTGAGGGGTGACTACGAGCAGTACTTC.

About this clonotype itself: A much larger clone differs by one base, so this may be a read error. The chain uses TRBV20-1 and TRBJ1-1; tentative D call: TRBD1 (5 bases). The V end lost 3 bases, the J end lost 4 bases, and 12 bases lay between the germline ends. CDR3 length: 13 amino acids. Per germline, CDR1 DFQATT and CDR2 SNEGSKA (reference sequence). CDR3 bases: TGCAGTGCTAGCCAAAGGGACCCCACTGAAGCTTTCTTT. Its protein is CSASQRDPTEAFF.

The chain couples TRBV10-3 to TRBJ1-3, with D possibly being TRBD1 (6 bases). Germline V CDR1 and CDR2: ENHRY, SYGVKD. Trimming pared 10 bases from V and 0 bases from J, leaving 19 bases between. The CDR3 runs 16 residues. CDR3: CATGTHNEGSGNTIYF. CDR3 DNA: TGTGCCACAGGGACACATAATGAAGGCTCTGGAAACACCATATATTTT.

This sequence joins TRBV20-1 and TRBJ2-7; TRBD2 matches 13 bases. This CDR3 comprises 18 residues. V lost 4 bases and J lost 2; bases outside the gene matches: 14. CDR1 and CDR2 (germline): DFQATT, SNEGSKA (reference sequence). The CDR3 DNA reads TGCAGTGCTAATGCCGGGACTAGCGGGACCGAAGGGACCTACGAGCAGTACTTC. Amino acid sequence: CSANAGTSGTEGTYEQYF.

There are many counts of this clonotype. The chain joins TRBV10-3 to TRBJ1-1; D remains unclear. Germline assignment: CDR1 ENHRY and CDR2 SYGVKD. This CDR3 is 15 amino acids long. The V end lost 0 bases, the J end lost 1 base, and 9 bases lay between the germline ends. The CDR3 sequence: CAISESRPGNTEAFF. In nucleotides, the CDR3 is TGTGCCATCAGTGAGTCGAGGCCCGGGAACACTGAAGCTTTCTTT.

The chain joins TRBV4-3 to TRBJ1-1, with no clear D. Trimming pared 1 base from V and 1 base from J, leaving 16 bases between. Germline lookup yields CDR1 LGHNA and CDR2 YSLEER. This CDR3 contains 17 residues. The CDR3 DNA reads TGCGCCAGCAGCCAAGCCGGGTGGGCGATGAAGAACACTGAAGCTTTCTTT. Translation: CASSQAGWAMKNTEAFF.

The V and J genes are TRBV20-1 and TRBJ2-7; TRBD2 aligns across 8 bases. With V trimmed by 6 bases and J by 0 bases, 7 bases remained unmatched. The length of the CDR3 is 14 residues. In germline, CDR1 is DFQATT, CDR2 SNEGSKA (reference sequence). The DNA of the CDR3 is TGCAGTGCGCGGACTAGCAGGAGCTCCTACGAGCAGTACTTC. This codes for CSARTSRSSYEQYF.

The V call is TRBV2, the J call TRBJ2-5, with 8 bases aligning to TRBD1. The CDR3 runs to 14 residues. The trim removed 7 bases at V and 1 base at J, leaving 5 bases unmatched. Germline CDR1 is SNHLY and CDR2 is FYNNEI. As DNA, the CDR3 is TGTGCCAGCATCCTCGGACAGGGCCAAGAGACCCAGTACTTC. This gives the protein CASILGQGQETQYF.

This clonotype was recorded at least ten times. The V and J genes are TRBV20-1 and TRBJ2-5; TRBD1 or TRBD2 may be the D gene (5 bases each). CDR1 and CDR2 (germline): DFQATT, SNEGSKA (reference sequence). Trimming cost V 6 bases and J 5 bases, with 22 bases left between them. The CDR3 runs to 15 residues. The CDR3 region has the DNA TGCAGTGCCCCCCGTGGGGACGCCCGCCCTGAGACCCAGTACTTC. It yields the protein CSAPRGDARPETQYF.

This clonotype was counted at least ten times. The chain combines TRBV10-3 with TRBJ1-1; D is unresolved. CDR1 ENHRY and CDR2 SYGVKD come from the germline V gene. The CDR3 is made up of 13 amino acids. V was pared by 2 bases and J by 3 bases, with 7 bases between. CDR3 bases: TGTGCCATCAGTGAGAAAGTGGACACTGAAGCTTTCTTT. Protein: CAISEKVDTEAFF.

The sample holds many counts of this clonotype. J is TRBJ1-2 and V is TRBV9; D not certain. CDR3 length: 13 residues. V was pared by 3 bases and J by 8 bases, with 14 bases between. Per germline, CDR1 SGDLS and CDR2 YYNGEE. The CDR3 sequence: CASSAARASGYTF. CDR3 coding DNA: TGTGCCAGCAGCGCGGCGCGGGCCTCCGGCTACACCTTC.

This clonotype was found a few times. The genes are TRBV7-9 and TRBJ1-1; D unresolved. CDR1 is SEHNR and CDR2 is FQNEAQ in the germline V gene (reference sequence). The CDR3 is made up of 14 amino acids. The V gene lost 1 base and the J gene lost 2 bases, with 8 bases spanning the gap. CDR3 loop: CASSLVVFNTEAFF. In DNA form, the CDR3 reads TGTGCCAGCAGCTTAGTTGTTTTTAACACTGAAGCTTTCTTT. Combining the CDR3 with reference TRBV7-9 and TRBJ1-1 gives the whole variable domain DTGVSQNPRHKITKRGQNVTFRCDPISEHNRLYWYRQTLGQGPEFLTYFQNEAQLEKSRLLSDRFSAERPKGSFSTLEIQRTEQGDSAMYLCASSLVVFNTEAFFGQGTRLTVV.

This clonotype was detected many times. The chain links TRBV10-3 to TRBJ1-5; D might be TRBD1 (6 bases). Deletions cut 5 bases from V and 0 bases from J, with 8 bases between. Germline V gene sequence: CDR1 ENHRY, CDR2 SYGVKD. The CDR3 is made up of 14 amino acids. As DNA, the CDR3 is TGTGCCATCAGTCCAGGGGTTAGCAATCAGCCCCAGCATTTT. Translating gives CAISPGVSNQPQHF.

This clonotype is a singleton in its sample. The V gene is TRBV10-3, the J gene TRBJ2-7; D is perhaps TRBD1 (7 bases). The CDR3 is 15 residues long. V lost 6 bases, J lost 2 bases, and 17 bases lay in between. Germline V gene sequence: CDR1 ENHRY, CDR2 SYGVKD. The CDR3 DNA is TGTGCCATCAGGCCGGAGGGGGCGGGAACCTACGAGCAGTACTTC. This encodes CAIRPEGAGTYEQYF.

This clonotype was observed at least ten times. V gene TRBV20-1 combines with J gene TRBJ2-5, with a tentative D call TRBD2 (6 bases). The CDR3 sequence is 14 residues long. Deletions cut 3 bases from V and 5 bases from J, with 16 bases between. Germline V gene lookup returns CDR1 DFQATT and CDR2 SNEGSKA (reference sequence). DNA for the CDR3: TGCAGTGCTAGCCTCGGGGGTGGTTTGGAGACCCAGTACTTC. Amino acid sequence: CSASLGGGLETQYF.

This clonotype showed up just a few times. The rearrangement uses TRBV7-2 and TRBJ2-2; D not resolved. There are 13 residues in the CDR3. The germline CDR1 and CDR2 sequences are SGHTA and FQGNSA. Trimming took 4 bases from V and 6 from J, leaving 9 bases between them. The CDR3 sequence is CASSSQVSGELFF. CDR3 coding DNA: TGTGCCAGCAGCTCGCAGGTGTCCGGGGAGCTGTTTTTT.

J is TRBJ1-5 and V is TRBV10-3; no firm D call. The germline gives CDR1 ENHRY, CDR2 SYGVKD. Trimming took off 3 bases at V and 5 bases at J, with 14 bases between the two ends. This CDR3 has 15 amino acids. CDR3: CAISDSGRVDQPQHF. DNA of the CDR3: TGTGCCATCAGTGACTCAGGTAGGGTTGATCAGCCCCAGCATTTT.